Following are 14 T cell receptor beta chains from one sample sequenced in a study of cytomegalovirus exposure and HLA in healthy donors. PCR involved 60 Vbeta and 13 Jbeta primers. This table comes from immunoSEQ multiplex PCR, and its TCRdb copy is limited to in-frame clones, with some not included. The sample contains 100,000 to 150,000 clones, over 65% of which appear only once. Sequencing was done on a sample of PBMCs. The source is a man between 25 and 39 years old in good health and CMV-seronegative.

The V gene is TRBV4-1, the J gene TRBJ2-3; 7 bases are a match to TRBD1. The V segment lost 2 bases and the J segment 3 bases; nucleotides outside the gene matches: 8. The CDR3 covers 16 residues. In germline, CDR1 is MGHRA, CDR2 YSYEKL. This chain's CDR3 is CASSQWVAGGTDTQYF. The CDR3 nucleotides are TGCGCCAGCAGCCAATGGGTGGCAGGGGGAACAGATACGCAGTATTTT.

The chain is built from TRBV7-8 and TRBJ2-3, with D unresolved. V shed 3 bases and J shed 3 bases, with 10 bases lying between them. This CDR3 comprises 14 residues. Germline values: CDR1 SGHVS, CDR2 FQNEAQ. The CDR3, as DNA: TGTGCCAGCAGCTTCTTTACCAGTACAGATACGCAGTATTTT. Its protein is CASSFFTSTDTQYF.

This clone was counted a few times. The chain joins TRBV7-2 to TRBJ2-7; 9 bases line up with TRBD2. V lost 1 base, J lost 4 bases, and 2 bases stayed unmatched. The CDR3 is 14 amino acids. In germline, CDR1 is SGHTA, CDR2 FQGNSA. The CDR3 DNA sequence: TGTGCCAGCAGCTTAGGACTAGCGGATTACGAGCAGTACTTC. Protein: CASSLGLADYEQYF.

The rearrangement uses TRBV28 and TRBJ1-2; D unresolved. V lost 10 bases and J lost 8, with 11 bases in between. In germline, CDR1 is MDHEN, CDR2 SYDVKM. The CDR3 covers 10 residues. CDR3: CATALRGYTF. In nucleotides, the CDR3 is TGTGCCACGGCCTTGAGGGGCTACACCTTC.

This chain joins TRBV6-5 and TRBJ2-7, with 7 nucleotides matching TRBD2. The CDR3 extends over 16 amino acids. The germline V gene has CDR1 MNHEY and CDR2 SVGAGI. V was pared by 2 bases and J by 5 bases, with 12 bases of the junction left unmatched. The CDR3 loop reads CASSYRNGGGGNEQYF. In DNA form, the CDR3 reads TGTGCCAGCAGTTACCGGAATGGGGGGGGTGGGAACGAGCAGTACTTC.

Comments on this clone: A junction end diverges from the germline sequence, so it may reflect a read error. The chain employs TRBV6-1 and TRBJ1-1; 7 bases map to TRBD1. There are 12 residues in the CDR3. The germline CDR1 and CDR2 sequences are MNHNS and SASEGT. Written as DNA, the CDR3 is TGTGCCAGCGGTGACAGGGACACTGAAGCTTTCTTT. Its protein is CASGDRDTEAFF.

J is TRBJ2-5 and V is TRBV10-3, with 7 bases that match TRBD1. J lost 0 bases, V lost 4 bases, and 2 bases had no gene match. The CDR3 sequence is 14 residues long. CDR1 and CDR2 (germline): ENHRY, SYGVKD. DNA for the CDR3: TGTGCCATCAGTGTAGACAGGGACCAAGAGACCCAGTACTTC. This gives the protein CAISVDRDQETQYF.

The rearrangement joins TRBV6-5 to TRBJ2-7; maybe TRBD2 (5 bases). Trimming stripped 2 bases from V and 1 base from J, with 6 bases between. The CDR3 loop spans 13 amino acids. The V gene's germline CDR1 is MNHEY and CDR2 SVGAGI. This CDR3 is CASSYRDSYEQYF. Here the CDR3 DNA reads TGTGCCAGCAGTTACCGGGATTCCTACGAGCAGTACTTC.

J is TRBJ2-1 and V is TRBV28, with no clear D. The CDR3 runs 11 residues. Trimming took 6 bases from V and 4 from J, leaving 4 bases between them. Per the germline V gene, CDR1 is MDHEN and CDR2 is SYDVKM. The CDR3 sequence is CASRTYNEQFF. The DNA for the CDR3 is TGTGCCAGCAGAACATACAATGAGCAGTTCTTC.

The rearrangement joins TRBV18 to TRBJ1-3; the match to TRBD1 covers 8 bases. The V segment lost 3 bases and the J segment 0 bases; nucleotides outside the gene matches: 4. The CDR3 spans 16 residues. In germline, CDR1 is KGHSH, CDR2 LQKENI. CDR3 in amino acids: CASSPGDRHSGNTIYF. DNA for the CDR3: TGTGCCAGCTCACCCGGGGACAGGCACTCTGGAAACACCATATATTTT.

The rearrangement joins TRBV5-1 to TRBJ2-5, with TRBD2 matching 9 bases. The assigned J gene may be wrong: the sequence end matches TRBJ2-7 better. The CDR3 length is 14 residues. Germline assignment: CDR1 SGHRS and CDR2 YFSETQ. In nucleotides, the CDR3 is TGCGCCAGCAGCTCTAGCGGGACGTCCTACGAGCAGTACTTC. Protein product: CASSSSGTSYEQYF.

The chain joins TRBV7-2 to TRBJ2-2, with D possibly matching TRBD1 (5 bases). Per the germline V gene, CDR1 is SGHTA and CDR2 is FQGNSA. The CDR3 totals 15 residues. V lost 5 bases and J 1 base, leaving 11 bases between the germline ends. The CDR3, as DNA: TGTGCCAGCAGCACTCGACAGATGAACACCGGGGAGCTGTTTTTT. The encoded protein is CASSTRQMNTGELFF. Full variable domain (missing parts from reference TRBV7-2 and TRBJ2-2): GAGVSQSPSNKVTEKGKDVELRCDPISGHTALYWYRQSLGQGLEFLIYFQGNSAPDKSGLPSDRFSAERTGGSVSTLTIQRTQQEDSAVYLCASSTRQMNTGELFFGEGSRLTVL.

This rearrangement joins TRBV9 to TRBJ2-7, with 14 bases aligning to TRBD2. This CDR3 has 14 residues. CDR1 SGDLS and CDR2 YYNGEE come from the germline V gene. The trim removed 4 bases at V and 7 bases at J, leaving 4 bases unmatched. CDR3 residues: CASSRGLAGEEQYF. The CDR3 nucleotides are TGTGCCAGCAGCCGGGGACTAGCGGGAGAAGAGCAGTACTTC.

This chain uses TRBV27 with TRBJ2-7; D is possibly TRBD1 (6 bases). This CDR3 has 13 residues. Germline V lookup: CDR1 MNHEY, CDR2 SMNVEV (reference sequence). Trimming shortened V by 9 bases and J by 0 bases, and 12 bases separated the two germline ends. The CDR3, as DNA: TGTGCCAGTAAGGGACACAGCTCCTACGAGCAGTACTTC. As protein: CASKGHSSYEQYF.